These 11 T cell receptor beta chains originate from one sample sequenced in a study of cytomegalovirus exposure and HLA in healthy donors. PCR amplification relied on 60 Vbeta primers (plus 13 Jbeta primers). Data came from immunoSEQ multiplex PCR; TCRdb stores just in-frame clones and leaves some out. Of about 95,000 clones listed, under 85% are singletons. Specimen: PBMCs. These receptors were obtained from a man between 18 and 35 years old in good health and CMV-seropositive.

This chain uses TRBV4-1 with TRBJ2-7, with D possibly TRBD2 on 6 matching bases. The CDR3 runs 16 residues. Per the germline V gene, CDR1 is MGHRA and CDR2 is YSYEKL. Between the trimmed V and J ends, which lost 1 base and 0 bases, there was a span of 13 bases. The CDR3 nucleotides read TGCGCCAGCAGCCAAGCCCACGAGGACTACTCCTACGAGCAGTACTTC. This gives the protein CASSQAHEDYSYEQYF.

This chain uses TRBV7-9 with TRBJ1-2; 8 nucleotides line up with TRBD1. There are 14 residues in the CDR3. Germline V gives CDR1 SEHNR, CDR2 FQNEAQ (reference sequence). Trimming at V came to 4 bases and at J to 7 bases, leaving 8 bases not matched to a gene. Here the CDR3 reads CASSSTGVHGGYTF. In nucleotides, the CDR3 is TGTGCCAGCAGCTCGACAGGGGTTCACGGTGGCTACACCTTC. The full variable domain, its missing parts supplied by reference TRBV7-9 and TRBJ1-2, is DTGVSQNPRHKITKRGQNVTFRCDPISEHNRLYWYRQTLGQGPEFLTYFQNEAQLEKSRLLSDRFSAERPKGSFSTLEIQRTEQGDSAMYLCASSSTGVHGGYTFGSGTRLTVV.

J is TRBJ2-2 and V is TRBV5-4, with 11 bases fitting TRBD2. V shed 0 bases and J 2 bases; nucleotides not matched to a gene: 3. Germline V lookup: CDR1 SGHNT, CDR2 YYREEE (reference sequence). The CDR3 extends over 17 amino acids. CDR3 in amino acids: CASSLGLAGGNTGELFF. As DNA, the CDR3 is TGTGCCAGCAGCTTGGGGCTAGCGGGGGGAAACACCGGGGAGCTGTTTTTT. The full variable domain, rest sourced from reference TRBV5-4 and TRBJ2-2, is ETGVTQSPTHLIKTRGQQVTLRCSSQSGHNTVSWYQQALGQGPQFIFQYYREEENGRGNFPPRFSGLQFPNYSSELNVNALELDDSALYLCASSLGLAGGNTGELFFGEGSRLTVL.

The rearrangement uses TRBV14 and TRBJ1-2, with 9 bases matching TRBD1. Germline V gene lookup returns CDR1 SGHDN and CDR2 FVKESK. Germline trimming cut 5 bases from V and 4 bases from J; bases unmatched to any gene: 8. The CDR3 has 15 amino acids. CDR3 DNA: TGTGCCAGCAGCGATCCCGGGACAGGGACCTATGGCTACACCTTC. Translated, it gives CASSDPGTGTYGYTF.

V gene TRBV15 combines with J gene TRBJ1-5, with D tentatively TRBD1 (5 bases). V lost 5 bases to trimming and J lost 6 bases, with 20 bases between them. The germline V gene encodes CDR1 LNHNV and CDR2 YYDKDF (reference sequence). The CDR3 covers 16 residues. In DNA, the CDR3 is TGTGCCACCAGCCCTCTCGGAGGGGTCAGGACTCAGCCCCAGCATTTT. This gives the protein CATSPLGGVRTQPQHF.

The rearrangement uses TRBV5-1 and TRBJ1-1; 7 bases agree with TRBD1. The ends lost 4 bases at V and 4 bases at J; junction bases unmatched: 7. Germline V gene data show CDR1 as SGHRS and CDR2 as YFSETQ. This CDR3 is 14 amino acids long. CDR3 coding DNA: TGCGCCAGCAGCACAACAGGGGCCCGCACTGAAGCTTTCTTT. Protein: CASSTTGARTEAFF.

The V and J genes are TRBV6-6 and TRBJ2-7; tentatively, D is TRBD2 (6 bases). The CDR3 is 13 amino acids. Trimming pared 2 bases from V and 6 bases from J, leaving 11 bases between. Germline CDR1 is MNHNY and CDR2 is SVGAGI (reference sequence). This CDR3 is CASSYNEGGEQYF. CDR3 coding DNA: TGTGCCAGCAGTTACAATGAGGGAGGCGAGCAGTACTTC.

The chain couples TRBV27 to TRBJ1-2; 9 positions agree with TRBD1. CDR3 length equals 16 residues. Germline V lookup: CDR1 MNHEY, CDR2 SMNVEV (reference sequence). Unmatched junction bases numbered 8, after V lost 2 bases and J lost 4 bases. The CDR3 protein is CASSLIPGTGTYGYTF. Here the CDR3 DNA reads TGTGCCAGCAGTTTAATCCCCGGGACAGGGACCTATGGCTACACCTTC.

The V and J genes are TRBV7-8 and TRBJ2-2; the match to TRBD1 covers 11 bases. J lost 7 bases, V lost 8 bases, and 18 bases had no gene match. The germline V gene encodes CDR1 SGHVS and CDR2 FQNEAQ. The CDR3 consists of 18 residues. This chain's CDR3 is CASLPPLRTGGRSGELFF. In DNA, the CDR3 is TGTGCCAGCCTTCCTCCCCTAAGGACAGGGGGCAGGAGCGGGGAGCTGTTTTTT.

This clone was seen a few times. Here the CDR3 reads CAISYTSGPYEQYF. Written as DNA, the CDR3 is TGTGCCATCAGCTATACTAGCGGACCTTACGAGCAGTACTTC. This sequence joins TRBV10-3 and TRBJ2-5; 8 nucleotides line up with TRBD2. The better agreement between TRBJ2-7 and the DNA end casts doubt on the J call. Per germline, CDR1 ENHRY and CDR2 SYGVKD. The CDR3 spans 14 residues.

This rearrangement joins TRBV7-6 to TRBJ2-5; a weak D match, TRBD2 (7 bases). The V gene's germline CDR1 is SGHVS and CDR2 FNYEAQ. The CDR3 consists of 17 residues. V was cut by 3 bases and J by 1 base, with 18 bases left in between. The CDR3 DNA reads as TGTGCCAGCAGCTTGGGAGGGGGGCCCAAGTTCCAAGAGACCCAGTACTTC. Its protein is CASSLGGGPKFQETQYF.